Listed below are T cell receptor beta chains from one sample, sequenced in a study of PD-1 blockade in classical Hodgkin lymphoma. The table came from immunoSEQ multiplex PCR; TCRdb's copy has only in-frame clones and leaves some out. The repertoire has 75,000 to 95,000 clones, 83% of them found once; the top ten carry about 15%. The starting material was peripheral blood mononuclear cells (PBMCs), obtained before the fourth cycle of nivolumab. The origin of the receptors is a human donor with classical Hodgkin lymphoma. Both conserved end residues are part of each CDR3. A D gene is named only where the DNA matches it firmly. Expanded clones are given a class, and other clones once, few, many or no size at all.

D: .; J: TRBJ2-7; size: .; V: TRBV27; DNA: TGTGCCAGCAGTTTCCGCGCGGTCGGCGGGATGAGCTCCTACGAGCAGTACTTC; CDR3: CASSFRAVGGMSSYEQYF
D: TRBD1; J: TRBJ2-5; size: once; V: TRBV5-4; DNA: TGTGCCAGCAGCCGGGACAGGGGGACGGAGACCCAGTACTTC; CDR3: CASSRDRGTETQYF
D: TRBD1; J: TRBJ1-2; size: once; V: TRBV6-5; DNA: TGTGCCACCGTACAGGGGGCTAGGGGCTACACCTTC; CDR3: CATVQGARGYTF
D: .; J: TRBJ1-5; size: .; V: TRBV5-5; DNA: TGTGCCAGCAGCTTAAGTAGTGACGCCGGCCTAGGACCCCAGCATTTT; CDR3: CASSLSSDAGLGPQHF
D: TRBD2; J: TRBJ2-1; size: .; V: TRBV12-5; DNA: TGTGCTAGTGGTTTGACAAAACTAGCGGCAACCTACAATGAGCAGTTCTTC; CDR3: CASGLTKLAATYNEQFF
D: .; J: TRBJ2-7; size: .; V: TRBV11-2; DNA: TGTGCCAGCAGCTTAGAAGCAGGGAACTCCTACGAGCAGTACTTC; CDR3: CASSLEAGNSYEQYF
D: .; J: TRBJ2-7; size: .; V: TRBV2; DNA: TGTGCCAGCAAGTCGGCCCCACTAGCTTACGAGCAGTACTTC; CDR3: CASKSAPLAYEQYF
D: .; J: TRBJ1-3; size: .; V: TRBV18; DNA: TGTGCCAGCTCACCCCAGAGCTCTGGAAACACCATATATTTT; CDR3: CASSPQSSGNTIYF
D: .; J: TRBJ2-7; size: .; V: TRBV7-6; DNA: TGTGCCAGCAGCTTTGAGGGAGGCGAGCAGTACTTC; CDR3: CASSFEGGEQYF
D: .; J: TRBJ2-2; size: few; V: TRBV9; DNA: TGTGCCAGCAGCGTAGCTACAGGCAACACCGGGGAGCTGTTTTTT; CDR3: CASSVATGNTGELFF
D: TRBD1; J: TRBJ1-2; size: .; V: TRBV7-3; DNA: TGTGCCAGCAGCTTAACGGACAGGGTAGACTACACCTTC; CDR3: CASSLTDRVDYTF
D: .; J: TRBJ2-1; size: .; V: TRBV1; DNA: TGCACCAGCAGCCAGGGGCAATCTAGTTCCCTCTACAATGAGCAGTTCTTC; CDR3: CTSSQGQSSSLYNEQFF
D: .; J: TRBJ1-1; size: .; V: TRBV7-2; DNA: TGTGCCAGCAGTGCTCAGGGTTTCGGCACTGAAGCTTTCTTT; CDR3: CASSAQGFGTEAFF
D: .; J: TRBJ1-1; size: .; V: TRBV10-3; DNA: TGTGCCATCAGTGAGGGGGTTCGGGCCACTGAAGCTTTCTTT; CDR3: CAISEGVRATEAFF
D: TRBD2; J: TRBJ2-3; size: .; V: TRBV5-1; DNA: TGCGCCAGCAGCTTGGGTCGGTTTAGCGGGCCCTCTAGCACAGATACGCAGTATTTT; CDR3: CASSLGRFSGPSSTDTQYF
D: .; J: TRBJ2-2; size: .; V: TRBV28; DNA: TGTGCCAGCAGGGATGGGGGAACCGGGGAGCTGTTTTTT; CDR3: CASRDGGTGELFF
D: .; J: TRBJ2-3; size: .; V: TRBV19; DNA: TGTGCCAGTAGACTAGGGGCTAGCACAGATACGCAGTATTTT; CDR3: CASRLGASTDTQYF
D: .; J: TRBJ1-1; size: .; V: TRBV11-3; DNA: TGTGCCAGCAGCAACACCGGGAACACTGAAGCTTTCTTT; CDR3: CASSNTGNTEAFF
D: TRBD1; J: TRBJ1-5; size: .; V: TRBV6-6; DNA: TGTGCCAGCAGCCGGGGGACAGACCTTAGCAATCAGCCCCAGCATTTT; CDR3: CASSRGTDLSNQPQHF
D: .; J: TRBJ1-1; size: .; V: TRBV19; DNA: TGTGCCAGTAGACCCGACCCCCAAGGCGGAGGAGCTTTCTTT; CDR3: CASRPDPQGGGAFF
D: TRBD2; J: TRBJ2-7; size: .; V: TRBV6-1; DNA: TGTGCCAGCAGTGAACAAGCGGGGACCTACGAGCAGTACTTC; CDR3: CASSEQAGTYEQYF
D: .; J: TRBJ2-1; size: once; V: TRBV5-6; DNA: TGTGCCAGCAGAGGGAGCGGAGGGAGTCGGGAGCAGTTCTTC; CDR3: CASRGSGGSREQFF
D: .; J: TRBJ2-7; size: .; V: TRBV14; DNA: TGTGCCAGCAGCCAAGGGGAAGCCTACGAGCAGTACTTC; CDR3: CASSQGEAYEQYF
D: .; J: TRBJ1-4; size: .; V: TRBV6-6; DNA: TGTGCCAGCACGAGGCCGGGTGAAAAACTGTTTTTT; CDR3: CASTRPGEKLFF
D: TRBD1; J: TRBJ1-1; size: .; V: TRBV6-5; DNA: TGTGCCAGCAGCCCCTCGGACAGGGCGGAAGGGGCTTTCTTT; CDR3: CASSPSDRAEGAFF
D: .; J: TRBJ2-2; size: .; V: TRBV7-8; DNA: TGTGCCAGCAGTTCCGGGGAGCTGTTTTTT; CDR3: CASSSGELFF
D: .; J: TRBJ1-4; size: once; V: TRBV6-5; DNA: TGTGCCAGCGGTCCCGGAGGAGGAGATGAAAAACTGTTTTTT; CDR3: CASGPGGGDEKLFF
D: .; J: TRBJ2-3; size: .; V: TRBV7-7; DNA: TGTGCCAGCAGCTTATACGCGGGAAGGACAGATACGCAGTATTTT; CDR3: CASSLYAGRTDTQYF
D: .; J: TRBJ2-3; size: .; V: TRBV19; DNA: TGTGCCAGTAGTATGGATGGGCCTAGAGATACGCAGTATTTT; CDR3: CASSMDGPRDTQYF
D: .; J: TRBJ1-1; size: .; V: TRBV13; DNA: TGTGCCAGCAGCTTACACGAACGACTGAGGGACACTGAAGCTTTCTTT; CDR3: CASSLHERLRDTEAFF
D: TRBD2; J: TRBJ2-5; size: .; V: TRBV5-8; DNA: TGTGCCAGCAGCGTTAGCGGGAGGGCCCTGGGGGAGACCCAGTACTTC; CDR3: CASSVSGRALGETQYF
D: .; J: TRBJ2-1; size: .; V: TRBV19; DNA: TGTGCCACCTCACTACAGGGAGGGTACAATGAGCAGTTCTTC; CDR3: CATSLQGGYNEQFF
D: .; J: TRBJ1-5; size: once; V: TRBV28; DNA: TGTGCCAGCAGTTTACTCCGCTTAAGCACTAATCAGCCCCAGCATTTT; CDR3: CASSLLRLSTNQPQHF
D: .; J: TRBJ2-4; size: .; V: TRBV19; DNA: TGTGCCAGTTCCGACAGGAGAATAGCCAAAAACATTCAGTACTTC; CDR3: CASSDRRIAKNIQYF
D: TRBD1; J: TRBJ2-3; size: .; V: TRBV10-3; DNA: TGTGCCATCAGAGGGGACAGGGGATTTGCAGATACGCAGTATTTT; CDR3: CAIRGDRGFADTQYF
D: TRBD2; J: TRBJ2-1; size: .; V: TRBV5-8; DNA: TGTGCCAGCAGCCACGGGAGGCCCTCCTACAATGAGCAGTTCTTC; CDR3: CASSHGRPSYNEQFF
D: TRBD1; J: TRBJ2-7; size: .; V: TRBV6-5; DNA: TGTGCCAGCAGTTGGCGGGGACAGGGAACTTACGAGCAGTACTTC; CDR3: CASSWRGQGTYEQYF